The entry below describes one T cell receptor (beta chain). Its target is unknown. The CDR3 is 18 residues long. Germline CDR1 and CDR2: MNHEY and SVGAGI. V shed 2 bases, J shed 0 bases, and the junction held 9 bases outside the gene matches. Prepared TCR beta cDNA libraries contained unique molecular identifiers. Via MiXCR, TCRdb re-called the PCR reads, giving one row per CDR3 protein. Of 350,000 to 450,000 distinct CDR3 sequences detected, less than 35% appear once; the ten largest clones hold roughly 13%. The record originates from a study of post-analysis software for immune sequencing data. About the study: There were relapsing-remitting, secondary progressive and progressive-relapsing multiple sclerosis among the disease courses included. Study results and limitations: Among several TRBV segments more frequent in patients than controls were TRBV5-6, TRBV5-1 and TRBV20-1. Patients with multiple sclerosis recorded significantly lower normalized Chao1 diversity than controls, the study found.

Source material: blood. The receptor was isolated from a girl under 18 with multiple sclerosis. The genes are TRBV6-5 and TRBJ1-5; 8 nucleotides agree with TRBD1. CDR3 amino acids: CASSYANSGGLSNQPQHF. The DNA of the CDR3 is TGTGCCAGCAGTTACGCCAATTCAGGGGGCCTTAGCAATCAGCCCCAGCATTTT.